Listed below are T cell receptor beta chains from one sample, sequenced in a study of cytomegalovirus exposure and HLA in healthy donors. Only in-frame clones appear in the TCRdb table, and some are missing; sequencing was by immunoSEQ multiplex PCR. This sample yields 160,000 or so clones, of which about 71% are seen a single time; 2.8% belongs to the top ten. Sequenced material: PBMCs. Every receptor here comes from a woman in her 30s in good health and CMV-seronegative. The CDR3 runs from the conserved cysteine through the conserved F or W. The D gene is left open where the match is weak. Only some rows state a clone size, as once, few, many or a class for expanded clones.

clone size	V gene	D gene	J gene	CDR3 protein	CDR3 DNA
.	TRBV23-1	.	TRBJ1-4	CASSSGATNEKLFF	TGCGCCAGCAGTTCAGGGGCAACTAATGAAAAACTGTTTTTT
few	TRBV4-1	TRBD1	TRBJ1-5	CASSQVGQGNQPQHF	TGCGCCAGCAGCCAAGTCGGACAGGGCAATCAGCCCCAGCATTTT
few	TRBV19	.	TRBJ2-7	CATRLGSRHEQYF	TGTGCCACTAGACTCGGGTCCCGACACGAGCAGTACTTC
.	TRBV5-6	.	TRBJ2-5	CASSEKLRPQETQYF	TGTGCCAGCAGCGAGAAACTACGACCACAAGAGACCCAGTACTTC
few	TRBV19	.	TRBJ2-1	CASSPGPLGQGEQFF	TGTGCCAGTAGTCCCGGGCCCCTAGGGCAGGGTGAGCAGTTCTTC
once	TRBV4-1	.	TRBJ1-1	CASSQAVRGMLNTEAFF	TGCGCCAGCAGCCAAGCGGTACGGGGAATGCTGAACACTGAAGCTTTCTTT
few	TRBV7-7	.	TRBJ1-4	CASSGGNNEKLFF	TGTGCCAGCTCCGGAGGGAATAATGAAAAACTGTTTTTT
many	TRBV19	TRBD2	TRBJ2-1	CASTSGGEQFF	TGTGCCAGTACTAGCGGGGGTGAGCAGTTCTTC
.	TRBV7-2	TRBD2	TRBJ2-5	CASSLTSGRYQETQYF	TGTGCCAGCAGCCTAACTAGCGGGAGGTACCAAGAGACCCAGTACTTC
.	TRBV5-6	.	TRBJ1-1	CASSLGLRETEAFF	TGTGCCAGCAGCTTGGGTCTTAGGGAGACTGAAGCTTTCTTT
.	TRBV4-1	TRBD2	TRBJ2-1	CASSQPGTSGRRGNEQFF	TGCGCCAGCAGCCAACCAGGGACTAGCGGGAGGAGGGGCAATGAGCAGTTCTTC
.	TRBV5-1	.	TRBJ2-3	CASSLGGGSGTDTQYF	TGCGCCAGCAGCTTGGGTGGGGGCTCAGGCACAGATACGCAGTATTTT
.	TRBV2	.	TRBJ2-1	CASTSAEYSYNEQFF	TGTGCCAGCACCTCAGCGGAATACTCCTACAATGAGCAGTTCTTC
.	TRBV28	TRBD2	TRBJ2-5	CASSLAGAEETQYF	TGTGCCAGCAGTCTAGCGGGGGCCGAGGAGACCCAGTACTTC
.	TRBV2	TRBD1	TRBJ2-7	CASADRGSEQYF	TGTGCCAGCGCGGACAGGGGTAGCGAGCAGTACTTC
once	TRBV19	.	TRBJ2-2	CASSIGWMSSDFGGELFF	TGTGCCAGTAGTATCGGGTGGATGAGCTCAGATTTCGGCGGGGAGCTGTTTTTT
.	TRBV18	.	TRBJ2-7	CASTTGLLSYEQYF	TGTGCCAGCACGACCGGGTTGTTATCCTACGAGCAGTACTTC
.	TRBV2	TRBD1	TRBJ1-5	CASTGGNSNQPQHF	TGTGCCAGCACAGGGGGCAACAGCAATCAGCCCCAGCATTTT
.	TRBV6-7	TRBD2	TRBJ2-7	CASSGGTSGRARYEQYF	TGTGCCAGCTCGGGAGGGACTAGCGGGAGGGCCCGATACGAGCAGTACTTC
.	TRBV13	.	TRBJ2-5	CASSSRGQETQYF	TGTGCCAGCAGCTCCCGGGGACAAGAGACCCAGTACTTC
.	TRBV28	TRBD2	TRBJ2-3	CASSSGTSGKRTDTQYF	TGTGCCAGCAGTTCCGGGACTAGCGGGAAAAGAACAGATACGCAGTATTTT
.	TRBV5-1	.	TRBJ2-3	CASSLPGEDTQYF	TGCGCCAGCAGCTTGCCGGGAGAAGATACGCAGTATTTT
.	TRBV25-1	.	TRBJ1-1	CASSEYGGGNTEAFF	TGTGCCAGCAGTGAATATGGGGGCGGGAACACTGAAGCTTTCTTT
.	TRBV6-4	TRBD1	TRBJ2-1	CASSRTGLGNEQFF	TGTGCCAGCAGTCGGACAGGTTTGGGCAATGAGCAGTTCTTC
few	TRBV4-3	TRBD1	TRBJ2-1	CASSHPGTVNEQFF	TGCGCCAGCAGCCACCCCGGGACAGTCAATGAGCAGTTCTTC
.	TRBV30	TRBD1	TRBJ1-1	CAWSVRSGGNFWSTEAFF	TGTGCCTGGAGTGTACGGTCAGGGGGCAATTTCTGGAGCACTGAAGCTTTCTTT
few	TRBV7-6	TRBD2	TRBJ2-7	CASSGLANYEQYF	TGTGCCAGCAGCGGACTAGCCAATTACGAGCAGTACTTC
.	TRBV6-5	.	TRBJ2-1	CASSYSGGQEQFF	TGTGCCAGCAGTTACTCGGGGGGTCAGGAGCAGTTCTTC
few	TRBV27	TRBD1	TRBJ2-7	CASSSRQGSYEQYF	TGTGCCAGCAGTTCTCGACAGGGGTCCTACGAGCAGTACTTC
.	TRBV7-9	.	TRBJ1-1	CASSLEITGLGDTEAFF	TGTGCCAGCAGCTTAGAGATAACAGGGTTAGGCGACACTGAAGCTTTCTTT
.	TRBV6-5	.	TRBJ2-2	CASSYVGGDTGELFF	TGTGCCAGCAGTTACGTAGGGGGAGACACCGGGGAGCTGTTTTTT
.	TRBV4-3	TRBD1	TRBJ1-2	CASSLDRGIYGYTF	TGCGCCAGCAGCCTCGACAGGGGGATCTATGGCTACACCTTC
once	TRBV25-1	TRBD2	TRBJ2-1	CASSEFGLADNEQFF	TGTGCCAGCAGTGAATTCGGACTAGCGGACAATGAGCAGTTCTTC
.	TRBV28	.	TRBJ1-6	CASTLPVAYNSPLHF	TGTGCCAGCACCCTCCCAGTTGCCTATAATTCACCCCTCCACTTT
.	TRBV15	TRBD1	TRBJ2-5	CATGGTGRYQETQYF	TGTGCCACCGGAGGGACAGGGCGGTACCAAGAGACCCAGTACTTC
.	TRBV7-9	TRBD2	TRBJ2-1	CASSPASGSGTDHNEQFF	TGTGCCAGCAGCCCAGCTAGCGGATCCGGGACCGACCACAATGAGCAGTTCTTC
.	TRBV4-1	.	TRBJ1-2	CASSPGRGGNYGYTF	TGCGCCAGCAGCCCAGGGCGGGGCGGGAACTATGGCTACACCTTC
.	TRBV5-1	.	TRBJ2-5	CATRTNLQETQYF	TGCGCCACCAGGACTAACCTCCAAGAGACCCAGTACTTC
.	TRBV29-1	.	TRBJ2-7	CSVGGQNFYEQYF	TGCAGCGTTGGAGGGCAGAATTTTTACGAGCAGTACTTC
few	TRBV9	TRBD2	TRBJ2-7	CASSALDGGLAGYEQYF	TGTGCCAGCAGCGCCTTAGATGGGGGACTAGCTGGGTACGAGCAGTACTTC
.	TRBV9	.	TRBJ2-6	CASSVGTENPGASVLTF	TGTGCCAGCAGCGTAGGAACAGAAAACCCTGGGGCCAGCGTCCTGACTTTC
.	TRBV19	TRBD2	TRBJ2-1	CASMLAGGNEQFF	TGTGCCAGTATGCTAGCGGGAGGTAACGAGCAGTTCTTC
.	TRBV7-6	TRBD2	TRBJ2-1	CASSLVTSGVYEQFF	TGTGCCAGCAGCTTAGTGACTAGCGGGGTCTATGAGCAGTTCTTC
.	TRBV29-1	.	TRBJ2-7	CSVGGHYEQYF	TGCAGCGTTGGGGGACACTACGAGCAGTACTTC
few	TRBV7-6	.	TRBJ2-7	CASSLDSTYEQYF	TGTGCCAGCAGCTTAGACTCGACCTACGAGCAGTACTTC
once	TRBV4-2	TRBD1	TRBJ2-2	CASSRILSGTGGFTGELFF	TGTGCCAGCAGCCGCATACTCTCCGGGACAGGGGGCTTCACCGGGGAGCTGTTTTTT
once	TRBV28	TRBD2	TRBJ2-2	CASLAGDHAGELFF	TGTGCCAGTTTAGCGGGGGATCACGCCGGGGAGCTGTTTTTT
few	TRBV4-1	TRBD1	TRBJ1-5	CASSNPTGNQPQHF	TGCGCCAGCAGCAACCCGACAGGGAATCAGCCCCAGCATTTT
.	TRBV11-2	.	TRBJ2-7	CASSLLYEQYF	TGTGCCAGCAGCCTATTGTACGAGCAGTACTTC
few	TRBV7-7	TRBD2	TRBJ2-5	CASSLASGSQETQYF	TGTGCTAGCAGCTTAGCTAGCGGGTCCCAAGAGACCCAGTACTTC
.	TRBV29-1	TRBD1	TRBJ2-2	CSTGQGNTGELFF	TGCAGCACTGGACAGGGAAACACCGGGGAGCTGTTTTTT
.	TRBV5-4	TRBD2	TRBJ2-1	CASSFYAGGPDNEQFF	TGTGCCAGCAGCTTCTACGCGGGGGGGCCTGACAATGAGCAGTTCTTC